A single sample is the source of the 25 T cell receptor beta chains below, sequenced in a study of T cell responses to AZD1222 COVID-19 vaccine. Measured with immunoSEQ multiplex PCR; TCRdb has only the in-frame clones, and not every one. Among roughly 120,000 clones listed, approximately 85% were seen once. Material: peripheral blood, obtained on day 0 of AZD1222 vaccination. Receptor source: an adult in good health.

This clone turned up a few times. The chain employs TRBV7-2 and TRBJ1-5; D unclear. V was clipped by 0 bases and J by 0 bases, with 9 bases between them. This CDR3 region has 16 residues. The germline V gene encodes CDR1 SGHTA and CDR2 FQGNSA. Written as DNA, the CDR3 is TGTGCCAGCAGCTTAGCCGGAATTAATAGCAATCAGCCCCAGCATTTT. It is translated as CASSLAGINSNQPQHF.

V is TRBV3-1 (or the pseudogene TRBV3-2) and J is TRBJ2-7, with D possibly called TRBD1 or TRBD2 (5 bases each). V was trimmed by 1 base and J by 6 bases, leaving 16 bases between them. Per germline, CDR1 LGHDT and CDR2 YNNKEL (reference sequence). The CDR3 totals 15 residues. DNA of the CDR3: TGTGCCAGCAGCCAAGGCGGCAGGGTCGGGGCCGAGCAGTACTTC. This gives the protein CASSQGGRVGAEQYF.

This chain connects TRBV29-1 to TRBJ2-3; tentatively, D is TRBD2 (5 bases). The CDR3 covers 13 residues. V dropped 5 bases and J dropped 6 bases, with 15 bases sitting between them. CDR1 SQVTM and CDR2 ANQGSEA come from the germline V gene. Here the CDR3 reads CSVLSARRDTQYF. DNA of the CDR3: TGCAGCGTTCTGTCCGCTCGGAGGGATACGCAGTATTTT.

A single count supports this clone. V is TRBV28 and J is TRBJ1-2; D remains unclear. V was cut by 11 bases and J by 8 bases, with 15 bases left in between. CDR3 size: 11 residues. Germline V gene sequence: CDR1 MDHEN, CDR2 SYDVKM. The DNA for the CDR3 is TGTGCCGTTTATCTAGAGCCCGGCTACACCTTC. This sequence encodes CAVYLEPGYTF.

The V gene is TRBV7-2, the J gene TRBJ2-1; 9 bases agree with TRBD1. This CDR3 has 16 amino acids. Germline CDR1 and CDR2: SGHTA and FQGNSA. The J segment lost 6 bases and the V segment lost 3 bases, leaving 9 bases of the junction unmatched. CDR3 residues: CASSFIQGARVNEQFF. The CDR3 bases are TGTGCCAGCAGCTTTATACAGGGGGCGCGGGTCAATGAGCAGTTCTTC.

The gene calls are TRBV6-7 and TRBJ1-4; no reliable D call. TRBV6-7 is designated an ORF whose function remains uncertain. This CDR3 spans 12 amino acids. Trimming left V 8 bases short and J 4 bases short, with 8 bases between. The CDR3 DNA reads as TGTGCCAGCCTCCGGTATAATGAAAAACTGTTTTTT. Its protein product is CASLRYNEKLFF.

The J gene is TRBJ2-7, the V gene TRBV5-4; 9 positions agree with TRBD1. With V trimmed by 0 bases and J by 1 base, 5 bases remained unmatched. Germline lookup yields CDR1 SGHNT and CDR2 YYREEE (reference sequence). CDR3 length equals 16 residues. The CDR3 protein is CASSLGGGQGSYEQYF. The CDR3 coding sequence is TGTGCCAGCAGCTTGGGGGGGGGACAGGGATCCTACGAGCAGTACTTC.

The CDR3 reads CASSELGELYYGYTF. The DNA of the CDR3 is TGTGCCAGCAGTGAACTGGGGGAATTATACTATGGCTACACCTTC. This rearrangement joins TRBV6-1 to TRBJ1-2; tentatively, D is TRBD1 (5 bases). The V end was cut by 2 bases, the J end by 3 bases, with 13 bases between. CDR3 length: 15 residues. Germline CDR1 and CDR2: MNHNS and SASEGT.

The chain links TRBV6-2 or TRBV6-3 to TRBJ2-3, with unresolved D. V lost 0 bases to trimming and J lost 2 bases, with 3 bases between them. CDR3 length: 13 amino acids. CDR1 and CDR2 from the germline V gene are MNHEY and SVGEGT. CDR3 nucleotides: TGTGCCAGCAGTTACTCGGACACAGATACGCAGTATTTT. Translated: CASSYSDTDTQYF.

This clone was observed a handful of times. The chain employs TRBV28 and TRBJ1-1; maybe TRBD1 (5 bases). V gave up 3 bases and J gave up 4 bases, with 15 bases separating them. This CDR3 region has 15 residues. Germline V CDR1 and CDR2: MDHEN, SYDVKM. The chain's CDR3 is CASSLRGGFFTEAFF. The DNA of the CDR3 is TGTGCCAGCAGTTTGCGGGGGGGATTCTTCACTGAAGCTTTCTTT. The full variable domain, with the rest looked up from reference TRBV28 and TRBJ1-1, is DVKVTQSSRYLVKRTGEKVFLECVQDMDHENMFWYRQDPGLGLRLIYFSYDVKMKEKGDIPEGYSVSREKKERFSLILESASTNQTSMYLCASSLRGGFFTEAFFGQGTRLTVV.

This chain joins TRBV7-8 and TRBJ2-7; D remains ambiguous. V lost 4 bases, J lost 2 bases, and 9 bases lay in between. The CDR3 has 13 residues. Germline V lookup: CDR1 SGHVS, CDR2 FQNEAQ. CDR3 residues: CASSSALAYEQYF. CDR3 sequence (DNA): TGTGCCAGCAGCTCAGCACTTGCCTACGAGCAGTACTTC.

The genes are TRBV5-6 and TRBJ2-3, with 7 nucleotides matching TRBD1. J lost 2 bases, V lost 7 bases, and 7 bases had no gene match. Looked up from germline, CDR1 is SGHDT and CDR2 is YYEEEE. The CDR3 covers 14 residues. CDR3 nucleotides: TGTGCCAGCGGACCGGGACAGATCACAGATACGCAGTATTTT. It translates to CASGPGQITDTQYF.

This chain connects TRBV10-3 to TRBJ2-7, with 11 bases aligning to TRBD1. The V gene's germline CDR1 is ENHRY and CDR2 SYGVKD. CDR3 length: 19 residues. The V gene end was trimmed by 6 bases and the J gene end by 4 bases; junction bases not matched to a gene: 20. CDR3 loop: CAISQTPGQGVMRDYEQYF. DNA of the CDR3: TGTGCCATCAGCCAGACACCGGGACAGGGGGTTATGAGGGATTACGAGCAGTACTTC.

Here the CDR3 reads CASSLALLNEQFF. CDR3 nucleotides: TGCGCCAGCAGCTTGGCTCTCCTCAATGAGCAGTTCTTC. J is TRBJ2-1 and V is TRBV5-1; no clear D. The V gene lost 0 bases and the J gene lost 6 bases, with 7 bases spanning the gap. Germline loops: CDR1 SGHRS, CDR2 YFSETQ. This CDR3 region has 13 residues. Full variable domain (remainder filled in from reference TRBV5-1 and TRBJ2-1): KAGVTQTPRYLIKTRGQQVTLSCSPISGHRSVSWYQQTPGQGLQFLFEYFSETQRNKGNFPGRFSGRQFSNSRSEMNVSTLELGDSALYLCASSLALLNEQFFGPGTRLTVL.

This clone was found once. The rearrangement uses TRBV5-5 and TRBJ1-2, with D maybe TRBD1 (5 bases). With 1 base removed from V and 4 bases from J, the gap between germline ends came to 14 bases. The CDR3 covers 15 residues. Germline V CDR1 and CDR2: SGHKS, YYEKEE (reference sequence). CDR3: CASSLLRGGIYGYTF. The CDR3 coding sequence is TGTGCCAGCAGCTTGTTGCGGGGGGGAATCTATGGCTACACCTTC.

This sequence joins TRBV7-2 and TRBJ2-5, with TRBD2 identical over 12 bases. The length of the CDR3 is 16 residues. Trimming cost V 1 base and J 5 bases; bases outside gene matches: 5. Germline V gene lookup returns CDR1 SGHTA and CDR2 FQGNSA. CDR3 residues: CASSLVLAGGPETQYF. DNA of the CDR3: TGTGCCAGCAGCTTAGTCCTAGCGGGGGGGCCCGAGACCCAGTACTTC.

This clone was seen only once. The chain has TRBV5-5 and TRBJ1-5; 8 nucleotides agree with TRBD1. Trimming cost V 4 bases and J 6 bases; bases outside gene matches: 15. This CDR3 comprises 17 residues. Germline CDR1 reads SGHKS; CDR2 reads YYEKEE (reference sequence). The CDR3 bases are TGTGCCAGCAGCCTACGGACCGGACAGGGTGGTGGTCAGCCCCAGCATTTT. It encodes CASSLRTGQGGGQPQHF.

The V call is TRBV15, the J call TRBJ2-3; possibly TRBD1 or TRBD2 for D (6 bases each). With 6 bases removed from V and 1 base from J, the gap between germline ends came to 11 bases. Germline V gene sequence: CDR1 LNHNV, CDR2 YYDKDF (reference sequence). CDR3 size: 14 residues. CDR3 nucleotides: TGTGCCACCAGGGAGGGGGTACGCACAGATACGCAGTATTTT. It yields the protein CATREGVRTDTQYF.

Only a few counts were recorded for this clone. The V and J genes are TRBV6-5 and TRBJ2-1, with D possibly matching TRBD1 (7 bases). CDR3 size: 15 residues. Trimming shortened V by 2 bases and J by 8 bases, and 16 bases separated the two germline ends. Germline V lookup: CDR1 MNHEY, CDR2 SVGAGI. In DNA, the CDR3 is TGTGCCAGCAGTTACGGAGGGGGCTTTACCTATGAGCAGTTCTTC. Its translation is CASSYGGGFTYEQFF.

This clone was detected a few times. This specimen includes other DNA sequences encoding the same CDR3. The chain carries TRBV5-5 and TRBJ1-5, with D perhaps TRBD1 (5 bases). Germline V gene data show CDR1 as SGHKS and CDR2 as YYEKEE (reference sequence). With 0 bases removed from V and 0 bases from J, the gap between germline ends came to 10 bases. The CDR3 is 16 amino acids. This CDR3 reads CASSLVGGDSNQPQHF. The DNA for the CDR3 is TGTGCCAGCAGCTTGGTGGGGGGGGATAGCAATCAGCCCCAGCATTTT.

V gene TRBV12-3 or TRBV12-4 combines with J gene TRBJ2-1; D ambiguous. The CDR3 is made up of 12 amino acids. The ends were cut back, 6 bases at V and 10 bases at J, with 13 bases in the middle. DNA of the CDR3: TGTGCCAGCAGCCCGTCGGCCTACGAGCAGTTCTTC. Protein: CASSPSAYEQFF.

The CDR3 coding sequence is TGTGCCAGCAGCCTCGGGAGGGAAGCTGAAGCTTTCTTT. This gives the protein CASSLGREAEAFF. The chain couples TRBV28 to TRBJ1-1; D call uncertain. The CDR3 has 13 amino acids. CDR1 and CDR2 from the germline V gene are MDHEN and SYDVKM. Trimming took 6 bases from V and 6 from J, leaving 14 bases between them.

Only a few counts were recorded for this clone. The V call is TRBV28, the J call TRBJ2-7; 7 bases match TRBD1. From germline, CDR1 is MDHEN and CDR2 SYDVKM. The junction had 6 bases not matched to a gene; V was cut back by 5 bases and J by 5 bases. The CDR3 length is 13 residues. The CDR3 nucleotides are TGTGCCAGCAGTCCCACTGACAGGGACGAGCAGTACTTC. Its protein is CASSPTDRDEQYF.

Only one count was recorded for this clone. The chain has TRBV7-9 and TRBJ1-3; D not certain. V dropped 5 bases and J dropped 1 base, with 6 bases sitting between them. Germline V gives CDR1 SEHNR, CDR2 FQNEAQ (reference sequence). CDR3 length equals 13 residues. CDR3 nucleotides: TGTGCCAGCAGCGCGGAATCTGGAAACACCATATATTTT. Encoded protein: CASSAESGNTIYF.

This clone was observed a handful of times. The chain couples TRBV9 to TRBJ2-3; 7 bases are shared with TRBD1. Unmatched junction bases numbered 7, after V lost 2 bases and J lost 4 bases. The CDR3 totals 15 residues. Germline CDR1 and CDR2: SGDLS and YYNGEE. CDR3 coding DNA: TGTGCCAGCAGCGTGGGGACAGCTAAGTCAGATACGCAGTATTTT. The encoded protein is CASSVGTAKSDTQYF.